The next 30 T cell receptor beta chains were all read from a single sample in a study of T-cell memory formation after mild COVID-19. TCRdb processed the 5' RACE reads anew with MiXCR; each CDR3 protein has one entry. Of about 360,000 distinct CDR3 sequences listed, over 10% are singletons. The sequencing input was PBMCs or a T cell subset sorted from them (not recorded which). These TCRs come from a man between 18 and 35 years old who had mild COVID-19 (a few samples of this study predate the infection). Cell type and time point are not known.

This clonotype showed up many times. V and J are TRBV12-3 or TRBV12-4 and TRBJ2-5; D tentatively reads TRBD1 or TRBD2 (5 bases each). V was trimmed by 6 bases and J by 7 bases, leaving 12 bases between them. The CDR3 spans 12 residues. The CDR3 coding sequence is TGTGCCAGCAGCGAACCTGGGGGGACCCAGTACTTC. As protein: CASSEPGGTQYF.

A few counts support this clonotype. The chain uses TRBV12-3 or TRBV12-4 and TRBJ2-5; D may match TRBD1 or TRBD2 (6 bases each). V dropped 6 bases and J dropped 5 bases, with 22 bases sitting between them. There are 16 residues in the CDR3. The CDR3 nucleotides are TGTGCCAGCAGCCGCCCTGAGGGGGGCTTCCGGGAGACCCAGTACTTC. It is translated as CASSRPEGGFRETQYF.

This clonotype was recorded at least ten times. The CDR3 sequence: CASSLAFPSTDTQYF. DNA of the CDR3: TGTGCCAGCAGCTTAGCCTTTCCTAGCACAGATACGCAGTATTTT. This chain links TRBV7-9 with TRBJ2-3, with D hard to call. Per germline, CDR1 SEHNR and CDR2 FQNEAQ (reference sequence). V was clipped by 0 bases and J by 0 bases, with 7 bases between them. The CDR3 has 15 amino acids.

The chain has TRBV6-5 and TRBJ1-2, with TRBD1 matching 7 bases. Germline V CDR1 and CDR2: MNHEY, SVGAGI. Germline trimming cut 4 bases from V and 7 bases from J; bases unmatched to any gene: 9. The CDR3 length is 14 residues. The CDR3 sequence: CASSSEGNRGGYTF. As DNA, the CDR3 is TGTGCCAGCAGTTCCGAGGGAAACAGGGGTGGCTACACCTTC.

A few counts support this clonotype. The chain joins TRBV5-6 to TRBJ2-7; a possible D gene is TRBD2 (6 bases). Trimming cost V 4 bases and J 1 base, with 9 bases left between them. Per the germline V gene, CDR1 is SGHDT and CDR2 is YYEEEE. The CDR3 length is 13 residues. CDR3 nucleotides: TGTGCCAGCAGCAGGGACTTTTCCTACGAGCAGTACTTC. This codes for CASSRDFSYEQYF.

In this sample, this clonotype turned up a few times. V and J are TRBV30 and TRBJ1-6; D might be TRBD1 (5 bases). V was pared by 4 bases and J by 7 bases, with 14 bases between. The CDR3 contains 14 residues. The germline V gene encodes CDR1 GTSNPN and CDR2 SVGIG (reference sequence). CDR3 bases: TGTGCCTGGACAATCGGGACGGCAAATTCACCCCTCCACTTT. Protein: CAWTIGTANSPLHF.

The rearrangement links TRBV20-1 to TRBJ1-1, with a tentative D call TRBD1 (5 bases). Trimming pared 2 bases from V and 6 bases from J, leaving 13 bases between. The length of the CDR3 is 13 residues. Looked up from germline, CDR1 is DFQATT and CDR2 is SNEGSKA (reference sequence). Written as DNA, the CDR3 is TGCAGTGCTAGAAAACCCGGGGGGTCTGAAGCTTTCTTT. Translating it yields CSARKPGGSEAFF.

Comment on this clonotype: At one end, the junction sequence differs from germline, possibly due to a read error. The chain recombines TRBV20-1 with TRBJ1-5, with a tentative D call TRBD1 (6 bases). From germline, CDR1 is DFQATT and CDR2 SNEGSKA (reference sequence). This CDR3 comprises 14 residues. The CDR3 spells CSARGGGYNQPQHF. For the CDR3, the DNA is TGCAGTGCCAGAGGGGGGGGCTATAATCAGCCCCAGCATTTT.

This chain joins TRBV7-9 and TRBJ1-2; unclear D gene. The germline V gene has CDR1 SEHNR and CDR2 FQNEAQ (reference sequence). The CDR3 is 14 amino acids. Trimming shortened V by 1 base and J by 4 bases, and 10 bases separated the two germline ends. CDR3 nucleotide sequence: TGTGCCAGCAGCTTAGATTGGGATTCCTATGGCTACACCTTC. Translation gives CASSLDWDSYGYTF.

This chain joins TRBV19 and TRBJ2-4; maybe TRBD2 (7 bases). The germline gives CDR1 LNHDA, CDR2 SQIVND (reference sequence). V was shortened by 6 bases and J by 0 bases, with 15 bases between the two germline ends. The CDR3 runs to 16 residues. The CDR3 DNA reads TGTGCCAGTAGGCCCTGGGAGGGGGAAGCCAAAAACATTCAGTACTTC. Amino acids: CASRPWEGEAKNIQYF.

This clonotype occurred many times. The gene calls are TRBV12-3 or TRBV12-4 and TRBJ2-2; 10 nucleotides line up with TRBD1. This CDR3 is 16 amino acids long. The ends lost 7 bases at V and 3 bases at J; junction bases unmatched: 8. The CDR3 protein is CASTSGTGVYTGELFF. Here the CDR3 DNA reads TGTGCCAGCACCTCCGGGACAGGGGTGTACACCGGGGAGCTGTTTTTT.

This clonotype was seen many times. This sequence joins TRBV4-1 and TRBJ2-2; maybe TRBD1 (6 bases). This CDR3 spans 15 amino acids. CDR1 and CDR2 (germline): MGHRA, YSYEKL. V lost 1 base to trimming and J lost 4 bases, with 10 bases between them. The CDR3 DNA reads TGCGCCAGCAGCCAAGTTCCCAGGGGCACCGGGGAGCTGTTTTTT. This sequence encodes CASSQVPRGTGELFF.

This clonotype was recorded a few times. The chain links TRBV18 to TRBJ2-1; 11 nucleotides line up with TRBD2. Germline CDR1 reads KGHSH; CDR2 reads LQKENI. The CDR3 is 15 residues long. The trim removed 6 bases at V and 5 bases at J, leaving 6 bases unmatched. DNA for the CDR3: TGTGCCAGCTCCTCCACTAGCGGGGGTGACAATGAGCAGTTCTTC. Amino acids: CASSSTSGGDNEQFF.

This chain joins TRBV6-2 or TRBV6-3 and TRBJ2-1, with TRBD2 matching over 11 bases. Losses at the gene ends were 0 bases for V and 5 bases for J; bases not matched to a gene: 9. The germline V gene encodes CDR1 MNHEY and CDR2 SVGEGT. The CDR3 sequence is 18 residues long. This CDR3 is CASSYSPPSSGGNNEQFF. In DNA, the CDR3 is TGTGCCAGCAGTTACTCACCCCCCTCTAGCGGGGGGAACAATGAGCAGTTCTTC.

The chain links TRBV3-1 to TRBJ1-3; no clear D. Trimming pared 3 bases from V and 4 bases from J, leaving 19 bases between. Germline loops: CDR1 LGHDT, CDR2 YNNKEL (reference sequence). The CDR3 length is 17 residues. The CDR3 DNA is TGTGCCAGCAGCCAGAAAACGACCACGGCGGGGGGAAACACCATATATTTT. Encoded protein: CASSQKTTTAGGNTIYF.

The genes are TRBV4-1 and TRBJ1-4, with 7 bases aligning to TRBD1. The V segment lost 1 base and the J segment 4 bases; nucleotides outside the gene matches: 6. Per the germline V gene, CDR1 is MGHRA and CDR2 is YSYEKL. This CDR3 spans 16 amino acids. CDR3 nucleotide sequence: TGCGCCAGCAGCCAAGTGCGGGACAGCCGTAATGAAAAACTGTTTTTT. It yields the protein CASSQVRDSRNEKLFF.

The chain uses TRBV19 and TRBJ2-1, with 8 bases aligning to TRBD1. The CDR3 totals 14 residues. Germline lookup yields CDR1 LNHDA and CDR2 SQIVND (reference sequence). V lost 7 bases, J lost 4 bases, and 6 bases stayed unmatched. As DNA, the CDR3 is TGTGCCAGTACCGGGACAGGAGGGTACAATGAGCAGTTCTTC. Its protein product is CASTGTGGYNEQFF.

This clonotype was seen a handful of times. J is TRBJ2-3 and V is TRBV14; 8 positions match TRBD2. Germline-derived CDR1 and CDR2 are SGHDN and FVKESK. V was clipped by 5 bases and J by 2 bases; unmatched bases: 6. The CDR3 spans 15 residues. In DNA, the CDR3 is TGTGCCAGCAGCGGGACTAGACCCTCCACAGATACGCAGTATTTT. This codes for CASSGTRPSTDTQYF.

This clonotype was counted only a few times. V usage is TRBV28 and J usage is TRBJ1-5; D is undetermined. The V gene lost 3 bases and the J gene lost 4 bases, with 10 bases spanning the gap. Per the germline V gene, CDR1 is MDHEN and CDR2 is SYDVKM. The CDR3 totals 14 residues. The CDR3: CASSLVQKNQPQHF. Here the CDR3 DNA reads TGTGCCAGCAGTTTGGTACAGAAGAATCAGCCCCAGCATTTT.

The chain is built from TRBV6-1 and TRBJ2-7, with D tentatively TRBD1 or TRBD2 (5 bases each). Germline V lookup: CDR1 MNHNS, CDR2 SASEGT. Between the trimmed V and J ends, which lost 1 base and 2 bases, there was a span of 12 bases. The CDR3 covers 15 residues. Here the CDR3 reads CASSEGGGGTYEQYF. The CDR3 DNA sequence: TGTGCCAGCAGTGAAGGTGGGGGTGGTACCTACGAGCAGTACTTC.

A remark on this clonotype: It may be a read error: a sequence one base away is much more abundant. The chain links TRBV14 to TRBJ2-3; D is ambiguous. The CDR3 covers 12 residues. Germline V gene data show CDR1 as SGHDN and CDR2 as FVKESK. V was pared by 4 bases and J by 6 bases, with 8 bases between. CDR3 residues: CASSPSVDTQYF. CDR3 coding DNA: TGTGCCAGCAGCCCTTCGGTGGATACGCAGTATTTT.

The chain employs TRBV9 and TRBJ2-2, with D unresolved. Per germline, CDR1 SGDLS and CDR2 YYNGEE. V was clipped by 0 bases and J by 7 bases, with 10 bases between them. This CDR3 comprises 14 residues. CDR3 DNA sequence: TGTGCCAGCAGCGTAGCTACGACGATCGGGGAGCTGTTTTTT. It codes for CASSVATTIGELFF.

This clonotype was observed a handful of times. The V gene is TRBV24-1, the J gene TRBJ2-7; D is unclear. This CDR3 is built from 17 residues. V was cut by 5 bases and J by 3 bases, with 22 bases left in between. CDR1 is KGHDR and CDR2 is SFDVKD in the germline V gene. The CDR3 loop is CATSGGRHASSVYEQYV. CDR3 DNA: TGTGCCACCAGTGGTGGCAGACACGCCTCGTCTGTCTACGAGCAGTACGTC.

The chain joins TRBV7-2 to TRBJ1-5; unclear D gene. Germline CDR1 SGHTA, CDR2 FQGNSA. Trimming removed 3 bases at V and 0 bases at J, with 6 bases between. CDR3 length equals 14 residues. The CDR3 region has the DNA TGTGCCAGCAGCTTGGACGTTAGCAATCAGCCCCAGCATTTT. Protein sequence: CASSLDVSNQPQHF.

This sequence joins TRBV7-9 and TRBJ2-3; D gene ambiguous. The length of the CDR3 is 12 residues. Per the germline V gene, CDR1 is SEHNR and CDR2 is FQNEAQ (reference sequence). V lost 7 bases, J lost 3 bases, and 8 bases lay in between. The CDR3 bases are TGTGCCAGCATCGGGCGTACAGATACGCAGTATTTT. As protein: CASIGRTDTQYF.

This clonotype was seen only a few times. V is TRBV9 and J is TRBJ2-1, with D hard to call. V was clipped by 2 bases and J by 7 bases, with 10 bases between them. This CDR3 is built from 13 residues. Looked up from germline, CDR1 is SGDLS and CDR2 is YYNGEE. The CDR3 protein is CASSVQGQNEQFF. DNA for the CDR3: TGTGCCAGCAGCGTCCAAGGTCAGAATGAGCAGTTCTTC.

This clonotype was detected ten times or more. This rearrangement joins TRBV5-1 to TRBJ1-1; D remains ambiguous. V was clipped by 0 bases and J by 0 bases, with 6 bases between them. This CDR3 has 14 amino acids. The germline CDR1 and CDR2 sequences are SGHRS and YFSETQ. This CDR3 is CASSLAAMNTEAFF. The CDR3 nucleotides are TGCGCCAGCAGCTTGGCGGCCATGAACACTGAAGCTTTCTTT.

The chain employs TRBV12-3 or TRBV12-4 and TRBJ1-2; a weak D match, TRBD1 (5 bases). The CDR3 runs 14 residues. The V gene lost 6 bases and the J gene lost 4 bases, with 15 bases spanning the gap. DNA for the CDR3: TGTGCCAGCAGCCCCGAGCGGGGGATCTATGGCTACACCTTC. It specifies CASSPERGIYGYTF.

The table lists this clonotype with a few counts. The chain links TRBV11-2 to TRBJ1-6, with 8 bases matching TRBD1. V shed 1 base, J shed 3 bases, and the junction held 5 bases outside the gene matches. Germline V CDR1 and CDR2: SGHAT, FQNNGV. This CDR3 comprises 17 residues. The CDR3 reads CASSLGPGGFYNSPLHF. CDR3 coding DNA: TGTGCCAGCAGCTTAGGGCCAGGGGGCTTCTATAATTCACCCCTCCACTTT.

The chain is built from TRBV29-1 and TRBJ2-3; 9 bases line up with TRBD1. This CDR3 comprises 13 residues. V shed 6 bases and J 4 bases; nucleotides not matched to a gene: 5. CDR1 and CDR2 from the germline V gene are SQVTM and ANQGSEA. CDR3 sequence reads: CSVYRGLPDTQYF. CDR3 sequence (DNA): TGCAGCGTCTACAGGGGGCTGCCAGATACGCAGTATTTT.